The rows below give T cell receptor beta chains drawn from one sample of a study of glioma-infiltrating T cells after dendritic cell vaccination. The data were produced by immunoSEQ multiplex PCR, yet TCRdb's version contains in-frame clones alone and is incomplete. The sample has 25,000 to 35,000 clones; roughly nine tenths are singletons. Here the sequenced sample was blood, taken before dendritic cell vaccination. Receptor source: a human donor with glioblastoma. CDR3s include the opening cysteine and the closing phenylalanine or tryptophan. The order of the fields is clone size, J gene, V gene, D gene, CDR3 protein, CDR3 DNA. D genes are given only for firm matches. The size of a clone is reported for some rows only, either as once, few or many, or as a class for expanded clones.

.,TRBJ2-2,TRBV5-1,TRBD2,CASSPLAGGGGELFF,TGCGCCAGCAGCCCCCTAGCGGGGGGGGGCGGGGAGCTGTTTTTT
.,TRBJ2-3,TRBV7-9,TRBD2,CASSLAPSGGAGSTDTQYF,TGTGCCAGCAGCTTAGCCCCTAGCGGGGGGGCCGGGTCCACAGATACGCAGTATTTT
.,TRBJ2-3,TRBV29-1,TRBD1,CSVRDRVGGSTDTQYF,TGCAGCGTCCGGGACAGGGTAGGAGGAAGCACAGATACGCAGTATTTT
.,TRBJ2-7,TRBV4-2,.,CASSQDPGYSSYEQYF,TGTGCCAGCAGCCAAGATCCGGGGTACAGCTCCTACGAGCAGTACTTC
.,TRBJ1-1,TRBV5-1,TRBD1,CASSPGTGPVMNTEAFF,TGCGCCAGCAGCCCCGGGACAGGGCCCGTCATGAACACTGAAGCTTTCTTT
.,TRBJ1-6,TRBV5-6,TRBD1,CASSFRDRGAPLHF,TGTGCCAGCAGCTTCCGGGACAGGGGAGCACCCCTCCACTTT
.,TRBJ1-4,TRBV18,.,CASSPASDREKLFF,TGTGCCAGCTCACCGGCCAGCGATCGTGAAAAACTGTTTTTT
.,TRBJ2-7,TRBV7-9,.,CASSLAGTYSYEQYF,TGTGCCAGCAGCTTAGCGGGGACTTACTCCTACGAGCAGTACTTC
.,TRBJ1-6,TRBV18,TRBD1,CASSPDRGNSPLHF,TGTGCCAGCTCACCGGACAGGGGAAATTCACCCCTCCACTTT
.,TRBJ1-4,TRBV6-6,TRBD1,CASSYQTGDGSALFF,TGTGCCAGCAGTTACCAGACAGGGGACGGGTCTGCACTGTTTTTT
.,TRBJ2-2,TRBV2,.,CASRGLANTGELFF,TGTGCCAGTCGGGGACTCGCGAACACCGGGGAGCTGTTTTTT
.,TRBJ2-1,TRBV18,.,CASSLDSYNEQFF,TGTGCCAGCTCCCTCGACAGCTACAATGAGCAGTTCTTC
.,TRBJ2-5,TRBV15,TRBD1,CATSRGRTGSETQYF,TGTGCCACCAGCAGAGGGAGGACAGGGTCAGAGACCCAGTACTTC
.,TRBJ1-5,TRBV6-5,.,CASSYDRANQPQHF,TGTGCCAGCAGTTACGACAGAGCGAATCAGCCCCAGCATTTT
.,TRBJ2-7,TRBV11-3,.,CASSSAGQGGVGEQYF,TGTGCCAGCAGTAGCGCGGGGCAGGGGGGCGTTGGCGAGCAGTACTTC
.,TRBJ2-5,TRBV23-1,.,CASTRETQYF,TGCGCCAGCACCCGGGAGACCCAGTACTTC
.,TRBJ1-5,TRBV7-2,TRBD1,CASSLAGAGGSNQPQHF,TGTGCCAGCAGCTTAGCAGGGGCAGGGGGGAGCAATCAGCCCCAGCATTTT
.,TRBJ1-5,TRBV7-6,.,CASSLSLERGIQPQHF,TGTGCCAGCAGCCTTTCGCTTGAGAGGGGGATTCAGCCCCAGCATTTT
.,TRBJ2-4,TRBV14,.,CASSQDIGDIQYF,TGTGCCAGCAGCCAAGATATCGGTGACATTCAGTACTTC
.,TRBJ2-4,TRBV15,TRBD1,CATSSPGTGSVVIQYF,TGTGCCACCAGCAGCCCCGGGACAGGGTCGGTGGTCATTCAGTACTTC
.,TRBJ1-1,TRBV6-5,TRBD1,CASSLDRGMNTEAFF,TGTGCCAGCAGTTTGGACAGGGGAATGAACACTGAAGCTTTCTTT
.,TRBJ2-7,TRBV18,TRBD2,CASSPVRTRSSYEQYF,TGTGCCAGCTCACCAGTACGGACTAGGAGCTCCTACGAGCAGTACTTC
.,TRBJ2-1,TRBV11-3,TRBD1,CASSQGASYSYNEQFF,TGTGCCAGCAGCCAGGGGGCTAGCTATTCCTACAATGAGCAGTTCTTC
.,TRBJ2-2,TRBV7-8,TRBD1,CASSPPGGRAGELFF,TGTGCCAGCAGCCCACCAGGGGGTAGGGCCGGGGAGCTGTTTTTT
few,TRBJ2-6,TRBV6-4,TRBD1,CASSDPGTGPSGANVLTF,TGTGCCAGCAGTGACCCCGGGACAGGGCCCTCTGGGGCCAACGTCCTGACTTTC
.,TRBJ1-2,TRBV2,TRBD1,CASISDRVTNYGYTF,TGTGCCAGCATCTCGGACAGGGTAACTAACTATGGCTACACCTTC
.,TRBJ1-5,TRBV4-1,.,CASSQDQEGRNQPQHF,TGCGCCAGCAGCCAAGATCAGGAGGGGCGCAATCAGCCCCAGCATTTT
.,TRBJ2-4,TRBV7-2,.,CASSLDTGSGIQYF,TGTGCCAGCAGCTTAGATACAGGGTCCGGCATTCAGTACTTC
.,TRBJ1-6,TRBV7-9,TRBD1,CASSLGTGVMTPLHF,TGTGCCAGCAGCTTGGGGACAGGGGTTATGACACCCCTCCACTTT
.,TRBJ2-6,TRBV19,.,CASSISGYREGRGANVLTF,TGTGCCAGTAGTATATCCGGTTACAGGGAGGGGAGAGGGGCCAACGTCCTGACTTTC
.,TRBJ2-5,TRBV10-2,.,CASRTTGEETQYF,TGCGCCAGCAGGACCACGGGGGAAGAGACCCAGTACTTC
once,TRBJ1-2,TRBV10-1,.,CASSPDRTPYGYTF,TGCGCCAGCAGCCCGGACAGAACTCCCTATGGCTACACCTTC
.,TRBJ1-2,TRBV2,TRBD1,CASSYRDRVNYGYTF,TGTGCCAGCAGTTACCGGGACAGGGTCAACTATGGCTACACCTTC
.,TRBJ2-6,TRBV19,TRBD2,CASRQAGGLSGANVLTF,TGTGCCAGTAGGCAAGCGGGGGGACTCTCTGGGGCCAACGTCCTGACTTTC
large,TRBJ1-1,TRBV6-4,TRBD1,CASSDSDRESSEAFF,TGTGCCAGCAGTGACTCGGACAGGGAATCTTCTGAAGCTTTCTTT
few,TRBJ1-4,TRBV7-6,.,CASRGGRNEKLFF,TGTGCCAGCAGAGGGGGAAGAAATGAAAAACTGTTTTTT
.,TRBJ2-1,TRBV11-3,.,CASSLGRGGVNEQFF,TGTGCCAGCAGCTTAGGGAGGGGGGGCGTGAATGAGCAGTTCTTC
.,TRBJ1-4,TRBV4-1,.,CASSQWRNEKLFF,TGCGCCAGCAGCCAATGGAGAAATGAAAAACTGTTTTTT
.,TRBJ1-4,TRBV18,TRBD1,CASSRTGTGGATNEKLFF,TGTGCCAGCTCAAGAACCGGGACAGGGGGCGCAACTAATGAAAAACTGTTTTTT
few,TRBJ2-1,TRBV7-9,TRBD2,CASTPTGGIYGEQFF,TGTGCCAGCACTCCGACGGGGGGGATCTATGGTGAGCAGTTCTTC
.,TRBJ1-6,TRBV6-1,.,CASSEIIGSVYNSPLHF,TGTGCCAGCAGTGAGATTATCGGTTCGGTCTATAATTCACCCCTCCACTTT
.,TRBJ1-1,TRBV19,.,CASSMGGTEAFF,TGTGCCAGTAGTATGGGAGGGACTGAAGCTTTCTTT
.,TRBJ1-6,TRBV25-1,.,CASSPLGQGNSPLHF,TGTGCCAGCAGTCCTTTGGGGCAGGGAAATTCACCCCTCCACTTT
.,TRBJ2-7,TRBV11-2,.,CASSLGSGAGYEQYF,TGTGCCAGCAGCTTAGGGTCAGGGGCGGGCTACGAGCAGTACTTC
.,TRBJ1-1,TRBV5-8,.,CATRPGGSTEAFF,TGTGCCACCCGCCCCGGGGGTAGCACTGAAGCTTTCTTT
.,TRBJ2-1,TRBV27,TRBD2,CASSLRVGRGVGYEQFF,TGTGCCAGCAGCCTTCGGGTTGGGCGGGGGGTGGGCTATGAGCAGTTCTTC
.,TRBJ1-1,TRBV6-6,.,CASSYSFDRKEAFF,TGTGCCAGCAGTTACTCCTTTGACAGGAAAGAAGCTTTCTTT
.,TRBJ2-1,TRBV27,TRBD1,CASSRQTGVNEQFF,TGTGCCAGCAGCCGACAGACAGGGGTCAATGAGCAGTTCTTC
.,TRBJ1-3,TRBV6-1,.,CASSDPGSGNTIYF,TGTGCCAGCAGTGACCCCGGCTCTGGAAACACCATATATTTT
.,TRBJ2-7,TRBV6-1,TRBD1,CASSGSRGPPYEQYF,TGTGCCAGCAGTGGATCCAGGGGGCCCCCCTACGAGCAGTACTTC